This T cell receptor beta chain was captured by sequencing in a study of PD-L1 blockade in urothelial cancer. About the research overall: Among blood samples, the median T cell count was approximately 150,000.

Noted time point: peripheral blood 6 weeks after treatment start. The V gene's germline CDR1 is SGHRS and CDR2 YFSETQ. Trimming cost V 1 base and J 3 bases; bases outside gene matches: 4. This CDR3 contains 15 residues. This clone was seen only once. Some clones are missing from TCRdb's copy, which holds only in-frame ones; the method was immunoSEQ multiplex PCR. The sample contains under 70,000 clones, more than 70% of which appear only once. This sequence originates from a man aged 55 to 70 with urothelial cancer. The material was PBMCs, obtained around atezolizumab (anti-PD-L1) treatment. This chain connects TRBV5-1 to TRBJ2-7; 10 bases align to TRBD1. CDR3 loop: CASSLQGQGGYEQYF. CDR3 DNA sequence: TGCGCCAGCAGCTTGCAAGGACAGGGGGGCTACGAGCAGTACTTC.